The clone carrying this TCR beta chain was observed a few times. Its antigen is unidentified. Here immunoSEQ multiplex PCR was the method, and the copy in TCRdb shows in-frame clones only, minus some. Among some 110,000 clones listed, around 88% were seen once. This sample was taken from a study of cytomegalovirus exposure and HLA in healthy donors. Looking at the study overall: It was reported in a later analysis that the same platform had been used for the 120 or so validation repertoires as for the roughly 670 first-cohort repertoires. Study-wide results and caveats: The study designated roughly 150 TCR beta chains cytomegalovirus-associated. In vitro work confirmed that a few CMV-associated chains recognize CMV antigens.

This CDR3 spans 14 amino acids. The V gene's germline CDR1 is SGDLS and CDR2 YYNGEE. J was trimmed by 1 base and V by 0 bases; bases with no gene match: 0. These donors were members of the roughly 120-subject validation cohort, a group separate from the approximately 680-subject first cohort. Sequenced sample: PBMCs. The V and J genes are TRBV9 and TRBJ1-1; 7 bases line up with TRBD1. This TCR derives from a man aged 18-30 years in good health and CMV-seronegative. The CDR3 sequence: CASSVGTGNTEAFF. As DNA, the CDR3 is TGTGCCAGCAGCGTAGGGACAGGGAACACTGAAGCTTTCTTT.